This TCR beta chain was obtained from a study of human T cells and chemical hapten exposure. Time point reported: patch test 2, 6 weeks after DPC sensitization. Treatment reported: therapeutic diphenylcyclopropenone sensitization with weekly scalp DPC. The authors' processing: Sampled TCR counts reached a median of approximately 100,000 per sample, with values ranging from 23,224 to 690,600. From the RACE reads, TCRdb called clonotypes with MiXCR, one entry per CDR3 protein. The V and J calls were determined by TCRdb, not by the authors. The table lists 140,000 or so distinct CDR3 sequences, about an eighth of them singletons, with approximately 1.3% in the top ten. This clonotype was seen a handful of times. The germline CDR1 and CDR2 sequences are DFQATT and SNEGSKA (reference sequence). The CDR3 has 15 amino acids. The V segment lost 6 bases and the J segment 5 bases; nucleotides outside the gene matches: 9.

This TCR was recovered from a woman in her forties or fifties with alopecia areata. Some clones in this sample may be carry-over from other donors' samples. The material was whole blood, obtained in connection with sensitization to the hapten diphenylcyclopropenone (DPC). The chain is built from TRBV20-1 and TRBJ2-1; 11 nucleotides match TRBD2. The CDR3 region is CSADDSGRGDNEQFF. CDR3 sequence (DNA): TGCAGTGCGGATGATAGCGGGAGGGGGGACAATGAGCAGTTCTTC.